The 27 T cell receptor beta chains below come from one sample, sequenced in a study of T cell responses to AZD1222 COVID-19 vaccine. Clones were read by immunoSEQ multiplex PCR, and TCRdb kept only the in-frame ones, dropping some. The profile covers around 150,000 clones, with roughly 85% appearing a single time and 7.9% taken by the ten largest. The starting material was peripheral blood, obtained 28 days after the second dose of the MenACWY control vaccine. Source of these receptors: an adult who received the MenACWY meningococcal vaccine as a control.

The gene calls are TRBV24-1 and TRBJ2-1, with TRBD1 matching 11 bases. The CDR3 consists of 13 residues. Germline CDR1 and CDR2: KGHDR and SFDVKD. After removal of 7 bases from V and 13 bases from J, the junction contained 8 bases not matched to a gene. CDR3 amino acids: CATSSGTGGPQFF. The CDR3 nucleotides read TGTGCCACCAGCTCCGGGACAGGGGGACCACAGTTCTTC.

This rearrangement joins TRBV19 to TRBJ1-3, with D possibly matching TRBD1 (5 bases). Trimming left V 4 bases short and J 0 bases short, with 10 bases between. The germline gives CDR1 LNHDA, CDR2 SQIVND (reference sequence). The CDR3 contains 15 residues. DNA for the CDR3: TGTGCCAGTAGTAGGGGACGGAGCTCTGGAAACACCATATATTTT. Protein sequence: CASSRGRSSGNTIYF. The full variable domain, with the rest looked up from reference TRBV19 and TRBJ1-3, is DGGITQSPKYLFRKEGQNVTLSCEQNLNHDAMYWYRQDPGQGLRLIYYSQIVNDFQKGDIAEGYSVSREKKESFPLTVTSAQKNPTAFYLCASSRGRSSGNTIYFGEGSWLTVV.

This clone was observed a single time. The chain has TRBV24-1 and TRBJ1-5; D gene ambiguous. The germline V gene has CDR1 KGHDR and CDR2 SFDVKD. V lost 4 bases and J 6 bases, leaving 6 bases between the germline ends. The CDR3 length is 12 residues. DNA of the CDR3: TGTGCCACCAGTGACTCTCTTCAGCCCCAGCATTTT. Its translation: CATSDSLQPQHF.

CDR3 region: CATSDFPGHDGYTF. CDR3 sequence (DNA): TGTGCCACCAGTGATTTCCCAGGGCATGATGGCTACACCTTC. The V and J genes are TRBV24-1 and TRBJ1-2; a possible D gene is TRBD1 (5 bases). The CDR3 has 14 amino acids. Per germline, CDR1 KGHDR and CDR2 SFDVKD. Trimming removed 1 base from V and 6 bases from J, with 11 bases in between.

The V call is TRBV11-2, the J call TRBJ2-5; perhaps TRBD2 as D (6 bases). Germline V lookup: CDR1 SGHAT, CDR2 FQNNGV. CDR3 length: 14 amino acids. Between the trimmed V and J ends, which lost 1 base and 5 bases, there was a span of 11 bases. CDR3 region: CASSLGVRGETQYF. In DNA, the CDR3 is TGTGCCAGCAGCTTAGGGGTACGGGGGGAGACCCAGTACTTC.

The chain recombines TRBV30 with TRBJ1-2; 10 bases agree with TRBD1. The junction had 12 bases not matched to a gene; V was cut back by 3 bases and J by 5 bases. CDR3 length: 16 residues. Germline lookup yields CDR1 GTSNPN and CDR2 SVGIG (reference sequence). As DNA, the CDR3 is TGTGCCTGGAGCCCGGTTGGACAGGGGGTCCCTTATGGCTACACCTTC. Translated, it gives CAWSPVGQGVPYGYTF. The complete variable domain, with remaining parts taken from reference TRBV30 and TRBJ1-2, reads SQTIHQWPATLVQPVGSPLSLECTVEGTSNPNLYWYRQAAGRGLQLLFYSVGIGQISSEVPQNLSASRPQDRQFILSSKKLLLSDSGFYLCAWSPVGQGVPYGYTFGSGTRLTVV.

This chain uses TRBV18 with TRBJ2-5; the D is unclear. The CDR3 covers 13 residues. Germline CDR1 reads KGHSH; CDR2 reads LQKENI. V was cut by 0 bases and J by 2 bases, with 4 bases left in between. The CDR3 loop is CASSPPGQETQYF. CDR3 nucleotides: TGTGCCAGCTCACCACCGGGACAAGAGACCCAGTACTTC.

In its sample, this clone was seen once. The chain is built from TRBV12-5 and TRBJ2-1; 10 bases line up with TRBD2. From germline, CDR1 is LGHNT and CDR2 FRNRAP. V shed 3 bases, J shed 8 bases, and the junction held 4 bases outside the gene matches. This CDR3 spans 14 amino acids. CDR3 bases: TGTGCTAGTGGTTTAGCGGGAGGGCGGGATGAGCAGTTCTTC. Its protein product is CASGLAGGRDEQFF.

This clone was seen only once. The gene calls are TRBV28 and TRBJ1-5; 8 bases are shared with TRBD1. This CDR3 is built from 15 residues. Trimming at V came to 6 bases and at J to 1 base, leaving 5 bases not matched to a gene. Germline lookup yields CDR1 MDHEN and CDR2 SYDVKM. The CDR3 sequence: CASRTGVLSNQPQHF. CDR3 in DNA: TGTGCCAGCAGGACAGGGGTTTTAAGCAATCAGCCCCAGCATTTT.

This chain uses TRBV6-1 with TRBJ2-5; D call uncertain. This CDR3 is built from 14 residues. The V gene lost 2 bases and the J gene lost 1 base, with 8 bases spanning the gap. Per the germline V gene, CDR1 is MNHNS and CDR2 is SASEGT. The CDR3 is CASSERRLQETQYF. The CDR3 DNA is TGTGCCAGCAGTGAAAGAAGACTCCAAGAGACCCAGTACTTC.

Here the CDR3 reads CASSPGDRGGNSPLHF. CDR3 coding DNA: TGTGCCAGCAGCCCCGGGGACAGGGGAGGGAATTCACCCCTCCACTTT. This chain connects TRBV9 to TRBJ1-6; 10 bases align to TRBD1. In germline, CDR1 is SGDLS, CDR2 YYNGEE. CDR3 length: 16 amino acids. V trimming: 4 bases; J trimming: 7 bases; junction bases outside the gene matches: 8.

This chain links TRBV11-3 with TRBJ2-7, with 8 bases that match TRBD1. The junction had 5 bases not matched to a gene; V was cut back by 5 bases and J by 2 bases. The germline V gene has CDR1 SGHNT and CDR2 YENEEA. This CDR3 comprises 14 residues. CDR3 loop: CASSPGGVPYEQYF. DNA for the CDR3: TGTGCCAGCAGCCCAGGGGGCGTCCCCTACGAGCAGTACTTC. Combining the CDR3 with reference TRBV11-3 and TRBJ2-7 gives the whole variable domain EAGVVQSPRYKIIEKKQPVAFWCNPISGHNTLYWYLQNLGQGPELLIRYENEEAVDDSQLPKDRFSAERLKGVDSTLKIQPAELGDSAVYLCASSPGGVPYEQYFGPGTRLTVT.

The chain couples TRBV29-1 to TRBJ1-1; 9 bases match TRBD1. This CDR3 contains 13 residues. The V and J ends lost 4 bases and 4 bases, in that order; junction bases with no gene match: 4. Per the germline V gene, CDR1 is SQVTM and CDR2 is ANQGSEA. CDR3 region: CSVAGTGTTEAFF. The CDR3 coding sequence is TGCAGCGTTGCGGGGACAGGGACCACTGAAGCTTTCTTT.

The J gene is TRBJ1-5, the V gene TRBV7-6, with D uncertain. Germline CDR1 is SGHVS and CDR2 is FNYEAQ. The germline V and J ends were trimmed by 5 bases and 0 bases, with 14 bases remaining between them. This CDR3 has 16 amino acids. The CDR3 nucleotides read TGTGCCAGCAGCCCCCTATCAGCTTATAGCAATCAGCCCCAGCATTTT. It yields the protein CASSPLSAYSNQPQHF.

The rearrangement uses TRBV7-9 and TRBJ2-1, with TRBD2 matching 9 bases. In germline, CDR1 is SEHNR, CDR2 FQNEAQ (reference sequence). Losses at the gene ends were 3 bases for V and 6 bases for J; bases not matched to a gene: 3. The CDR3 extends over 14 amino acids. The chain's CDR3 is CASSLSSGSNEQFF. The CDR3, as DNA: TGTGCCAGCAGCTTGAGTAGCGGGAGCAATGAGCAGTTCTTC.

V and J are TRBV5-1 and TRBJ1-2; D unclear. The CDR3 spans 12 residues. Germline values: CDR1 SGHRS, CDR2 YFSETQ. Trimming shortened V by 4 bases and J by 6 bases, and 10 bases separated the two germline ends. The CDR3, as DNA: TGCGCCAGCAGCCCCGAGAGAGATGGCTACACCTTC. Translation gives CASSPERDGYTF. The entire variable domain, with the rest obtained from reference TRBV5-1 and TRBJ1-2, is as follows: KAGVTQTPRYLIKTRGQQVTLSCSPISGHRSVSWYQQTPGQGLQFLFEYFSETQRNKGNFPGRFSGRQFSNSRSEMNVSTLELGDSALYLCASSPERDGYTFGSGTRLTVV.

In this sample, this clone turned up a few times. V is TRBV11-3 and J is TRBJ1-1, with D hard to call. This CDR3 is built from 13 residues. The ends were cut back, 2 bases at V and 1 base at J, with 5 bases in the middle. CDR1 and CDR2 (germline): SGHNT, YENEEA. The DNA of the CDR3 is TGTGCCAGCAGCTTATCTCGGAACACTGAAGCTTTCTTT. It encodes CASSLSRNTEAFF.

This chain links TRBV3-1 (or the pseudogene TRBV3-2) with TRBJ2-1; a possible D gene is TRBD1 (6 bases). The V end was cut by 4 bases, the J end by 14 bases, with 15 bases between. The CDR3 runs 12 residues. The germline V gene encodes CDR1 LGHDT and CDR2 YNNKEL (reference sequence). The CDR3 DNA is TGTGCCAGCAGCCCCTTACAGGGCAGGGAGTTCTTC. This sequence encodes CASSPLQGREFF.

V is TRBV21-1 and J is TRBJ1-5; the table names TRBD1, a call not compared with the DNA. TRBV21-1 is an annotated pseudogene. The CDR3 consists of 14 residues. CDR3 amino acids: CASSKGRAHRPQHF. CDR3 coding DNA: TGTGCCAGCAGCAAGGGCAGGGCCCATAGGCCCCAGCATTTT.

This chain joins TRBV11-2 and TRBJ2-1; D not certain. Trimming shortened V by 1 base and J by 4 bases, and 2 bases separated the two germline ends. Germline V gives CDR1 SGHAT, CDR2 FQNNGV. The CDR3 extends over 12 amino acids. CDR3 residues: CASSLGYNEQFF. CDR3 nucleotide sequence: TGTGCCAGCAGCTTAGGTTACAATGAGCAGTTCTTC.

This clone was counted a few times. The chain employs TRBV5-4 and TRBJ1-2, with D hard to call. CDR1 is SGHNT and CDR2 is YYREEE in the germline V gene (reference sequence). The CDR3 has 13 residues. Trimming left V 5 bases short and J 6 bases short, with 14 bases between. The CDR3 region has the DNA TGTGCCAGCAGTTTAACACCCCGTGATGGCTACACCTTC. Translating it yields CASSLTPRDGYTF.

The J gene is TRBJ1-1, the V gene TRBV19; D is ambiguous. Germline V lookup: CDR1 LNHDA, CDR2 SQIVND (reference sequence). This CDR3 has 13 residues. With 6 bases removed from V and 0 bases from J, the gap between germline ends came to 8 bases. The DNA of the CDR3 is TGTGCCAGTAGCGCACAGATGAACACTGAAGCTTTCTTT. Its protein is CASSAQMNTEAFF.

The rearrangement uses TRBV5-1 and TRBJ1-2, with 10 nucleotides matching TRBD1. Germline CDR1 is SGHRS and CDR2 is YFSETQ. This CDR3 region has 16 residues. The ends lost 4 bases at V and 4 bases at J; junction bases unmatched: 10. The CDR3 is CASSGGQGKVSYGYTF. As DNA, the CDR3 is TGCGCCAGCAGCGGGGGACAGGGGAAAGTTAGCTATGGCTACACCTTC. Variable domain in full (rest from reference TRBV5-1 and TRBJ1-2): KAGVTQTPRYLIKTRGQQVTLSCSPISGHRSVSWYQQTPGQGLQFLFEYFSETQRNKGNFPGRFSGRQFSNSRSEMNVSTLELGDSALYLCASSGGQGKVSYGYTFGSGTRLTVV.

The rearrangement links TRBV7-8 to TRBJ1-5, with TRBD1 matching over 7 bases. The ends lost 0 bases at V and 3 bases at J; junction bases unmatched: 14. The CDR3 has 19 residues. The V gene's germline CDR1 is SGHVS and CDR2 FQNEAQ. The CDR3, as DNA: TGTGCCAGCAGCTTAGCGGCAAGGAGACAGGGTGGTTCCAATCAGCCCCAGCATTTT. Amino acids: CASSLAARRQGGSNQPQHF.

The chain recombines TRBV6-6 with TRBJ1-5, with D possibly being TRBD1 (5 bases). Germline V CDR1 and CDR2: MNHNY, SVGAGI (reference sequence). V lost 2 bases to trimming and J lost 5 bases, with 7 bases between them. The CDR3 is made up of 13 amino acids. The CDR3 DNA is TGTGCCAGCAGTTACCCACAGGATCAGCCCCAGCATTTT. As protein: CASSYPQDQPQHF.

V gene TRBV19 combines with J gene TRBJ1-5; 8 bases align to TRBD1. CDR3 size: 16 residues. V lost 0 bases, J lost 6 bases, and 7 bases stayed unmatched. Germline-derived CDR1 and CDR2 are LNHDA and SQIVND (reference sequence). CDR3 protein: CASSIEGRGRGQPQHF. Here the CDR3 DNA reads TGTGCCAGTAGTATAGAAGGCAGGGGGCGAGGTCAGCCCCAGCATTTT.

The chain recombines TRBV14 with TRBJ2-7, with 8 nucleotides matching TRBD2. After removal of 2 bases from V and 0 bases from J, the junction contained 12 bases not matched to a gene. The CDR3 totals 18 residues. The germline V gene has CDR1 SGHDN and CDR2 FVKESK. The CDR3, as DNA: TGTGCCAGCAGCCAAAAGGTAAGCGGGGGACCGAGCTCCTACGAGCAGTACGTC. It encodes CASSQKVSGGPSSYEQYV.